This TCR beta chain was identified in a study of T cell repertoires in cytomegalovirus infection. Across the whole study: Well-studied HLA-B-restricted CMV epitopes were used in the study alongside recently identified HLA-C-restricted ones. Findings and limits, study-wide: Of the TCR beta families, the public ones yielded a cumulative frequency that identified carriers of CMV plus the relevant HLA.

In TCRdb, the reads were re-called with MiXCR into one record per CDR3 protein. In the table there are 350,000 to 400,000 distinct CDR3 sequences, 34% of which are singletons. Trimming took off 6 bases at V and 9 bases at J, with 17 bases between the two ends. CDR3 size: 13 residues. With respect to this clonotype: As yet, its antigen is unknown.

The material sequenced was cultured PBMCs, taken from culture after CMV antigen stimulation. This clonotype was obtained from a human donor in good health (CMV status not recorded). Some clones in this sample may be carry-over from other donors' samples. This chain joins TRBV12-3 or TRBV12-4 and TRBJ1-1, with D maybe TRBD1 (5 bases). The DNA for the CDR3 is TGTGCCAGCAGAGGGGAGGGCGGTAAAAAAGCTTTCTTT. Amino acid sequence: CASRGEGGKKAFF.